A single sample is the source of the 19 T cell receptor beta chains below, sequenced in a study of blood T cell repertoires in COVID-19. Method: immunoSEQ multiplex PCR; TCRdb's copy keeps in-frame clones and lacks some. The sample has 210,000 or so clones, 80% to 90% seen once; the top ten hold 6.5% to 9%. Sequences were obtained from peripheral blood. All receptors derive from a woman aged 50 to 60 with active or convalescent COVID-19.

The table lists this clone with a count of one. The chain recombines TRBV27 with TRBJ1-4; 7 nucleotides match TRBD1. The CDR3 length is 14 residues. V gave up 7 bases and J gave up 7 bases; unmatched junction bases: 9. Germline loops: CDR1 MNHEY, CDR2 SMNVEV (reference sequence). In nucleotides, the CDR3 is TGTGCCAGCACCCACACAGGGGCTGGTGAAAAACTGTTTTTT. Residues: CASTHTGAGEKLFF.

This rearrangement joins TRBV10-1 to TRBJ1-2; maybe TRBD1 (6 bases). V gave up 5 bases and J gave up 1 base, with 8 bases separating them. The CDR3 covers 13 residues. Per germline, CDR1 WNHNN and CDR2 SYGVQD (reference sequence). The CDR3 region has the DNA TGCGCCAGCAGTACAGGGCTTAACTATGGCTACACCTTC. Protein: CASSTGLNYGYTF.

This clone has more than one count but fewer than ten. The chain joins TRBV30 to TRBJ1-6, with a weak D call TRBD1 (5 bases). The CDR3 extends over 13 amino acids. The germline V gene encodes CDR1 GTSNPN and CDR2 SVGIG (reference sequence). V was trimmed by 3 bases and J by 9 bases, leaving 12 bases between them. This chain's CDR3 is CAWRAGPGSPLHF. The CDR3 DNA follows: TGTGCCTGGAGAGCAGGGCCGGGTTCACCCCTCCACTTT.

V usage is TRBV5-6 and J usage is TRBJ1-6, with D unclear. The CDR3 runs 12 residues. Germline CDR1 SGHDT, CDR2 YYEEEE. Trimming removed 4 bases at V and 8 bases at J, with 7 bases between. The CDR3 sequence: CASSTRYSPLHF. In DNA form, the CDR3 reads TGTGCCAGCAGCACCAGGTATTCACCCCTCCACTTT.

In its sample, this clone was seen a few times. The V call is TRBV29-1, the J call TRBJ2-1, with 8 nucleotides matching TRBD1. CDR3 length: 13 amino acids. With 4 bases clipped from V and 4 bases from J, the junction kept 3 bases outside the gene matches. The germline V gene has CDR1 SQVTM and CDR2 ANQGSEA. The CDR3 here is CSVGGTGYNEQFF. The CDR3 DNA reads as TGCAGCGTTGGCGGGACAGGTTACAATGAGCAGTTCTTC.

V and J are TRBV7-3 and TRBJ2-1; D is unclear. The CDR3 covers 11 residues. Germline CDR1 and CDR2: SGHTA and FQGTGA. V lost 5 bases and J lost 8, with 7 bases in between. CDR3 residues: CASSQGDEQFF. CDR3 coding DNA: TGTGCCAGCAGCCAAGGAGATGAGCAGTTCTTC. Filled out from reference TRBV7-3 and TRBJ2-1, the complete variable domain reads GAGVSQTPSNKVTEKGKYVELRCDPISGHTALYWYRQSLGQGPEFLIYFQGTGAADDSGLPNDRFFAVRPEGSVSTLKIQRTERGDSAVYLCASSQGDEQFFGPGTRLTVL.

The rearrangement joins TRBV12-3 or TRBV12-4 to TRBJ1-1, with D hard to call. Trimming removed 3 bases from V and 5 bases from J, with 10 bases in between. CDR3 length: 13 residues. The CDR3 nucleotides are TGTGCCAGCAGTTTTAGCGAAGGAACTGAAGCTTTCTTT. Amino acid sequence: CASSFSEGTEAFF.

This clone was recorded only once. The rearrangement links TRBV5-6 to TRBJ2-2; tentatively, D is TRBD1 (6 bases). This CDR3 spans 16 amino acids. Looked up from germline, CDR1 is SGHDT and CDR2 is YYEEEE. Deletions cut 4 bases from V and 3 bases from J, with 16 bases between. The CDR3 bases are TGTGCCAGCAGCCTCAGACCGACAGGATACACCGGGGAGCTGTTTTTT. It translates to CASSLRPTGYTGELFF.

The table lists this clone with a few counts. CDR3 sequence: CASSNNRGSGYTF. The DNA of the CDR3 is TGTGCCAGCAGTAATAACAGGGGGAGTGGCTACACCTTC. The chain has TRBV2 and TRBJ1-2; 8 bases fit TRBD1. Germline V gene lookup returns CDR1 SNHLY and CDR2 FYNNEI. With V trimmed by 5 bases and J by 7 bases, 6 bases remained unmatched. This CDR3 spans 13 amino acids.

CDR3 sequence reads: CAWSHRDTSNQPQHF. Here the CDR3 DNA reads TGTGCCTGGAGCCACCGGGACACTAGCAATCAGCCCCAGCATTTT. The chain combines TRBV30 with TRBJ1-5, with a possible D match to TRBD1 (6 bases). This CDR3 contains 15 residues. V was shortened by 3 bases and J by 0 bases, with 12 bases between the two germline ends. Germline CDR1 and CDR2: GTSNPN and SVGIG (reference sequence).

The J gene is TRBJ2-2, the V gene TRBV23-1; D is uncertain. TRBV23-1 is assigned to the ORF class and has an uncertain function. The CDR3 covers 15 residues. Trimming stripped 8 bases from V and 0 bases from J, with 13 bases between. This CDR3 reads CASLTRVTNTGELFF. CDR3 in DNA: TGCGCCAGCCTAACACGGGTTACGAACACCGGGGAGCTGTTTTTT.

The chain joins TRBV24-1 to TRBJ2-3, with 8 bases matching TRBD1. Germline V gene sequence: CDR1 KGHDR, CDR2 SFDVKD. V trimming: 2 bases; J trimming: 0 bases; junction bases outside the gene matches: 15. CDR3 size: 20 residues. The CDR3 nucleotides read TGTGCCACCAGTGATTGGGGGAGCAGGGGGCCCTTAGGTAGCACAGATACGCAGTATTTT. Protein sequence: CATSDWGSRGPLGSTDTQYF.

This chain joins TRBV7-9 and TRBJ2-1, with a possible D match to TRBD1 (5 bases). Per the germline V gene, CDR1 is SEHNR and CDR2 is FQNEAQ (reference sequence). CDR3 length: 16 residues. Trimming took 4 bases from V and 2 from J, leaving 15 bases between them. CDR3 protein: CASSSETAKTYNEQFF. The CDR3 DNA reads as TGTGCCAGCAGCTCCGAGACAGCTAAGACCTACAATGAGCAGTTCTTC.

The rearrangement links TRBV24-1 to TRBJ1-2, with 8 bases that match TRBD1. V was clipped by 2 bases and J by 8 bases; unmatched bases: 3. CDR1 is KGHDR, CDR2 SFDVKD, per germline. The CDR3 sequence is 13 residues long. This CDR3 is CATSDWTGYGYTF. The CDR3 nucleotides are TGTGCCACCAGTGATTGGACAGGGTACGGCTACACCTTC.

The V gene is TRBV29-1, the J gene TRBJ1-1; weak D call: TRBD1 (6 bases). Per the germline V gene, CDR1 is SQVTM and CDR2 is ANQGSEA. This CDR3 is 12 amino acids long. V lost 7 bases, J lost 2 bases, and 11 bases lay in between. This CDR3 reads CSARTVNTEAFF. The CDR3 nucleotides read TGCAGCGCCCGGACAGTCAACACTGAAGCTTTCTTT.

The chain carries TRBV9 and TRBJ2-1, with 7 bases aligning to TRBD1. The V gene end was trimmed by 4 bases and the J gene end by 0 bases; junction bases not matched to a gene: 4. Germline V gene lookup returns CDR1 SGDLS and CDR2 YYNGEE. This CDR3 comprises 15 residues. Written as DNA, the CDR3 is TGTGCCAGCAGCCTGGGGACAGCCTCCTACAATGAGCAGTTCTTC. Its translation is CASSLGTASYNEQFF.

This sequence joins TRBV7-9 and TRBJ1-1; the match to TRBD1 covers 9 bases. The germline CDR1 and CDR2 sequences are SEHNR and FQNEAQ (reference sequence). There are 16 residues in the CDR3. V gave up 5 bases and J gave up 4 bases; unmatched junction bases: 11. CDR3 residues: CASSTGALGQGTEAFF. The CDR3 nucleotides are TGTGCCAGCAGCACAGGGGCGTTGGGACAGGGCACTGAAGCTTTCTTT.

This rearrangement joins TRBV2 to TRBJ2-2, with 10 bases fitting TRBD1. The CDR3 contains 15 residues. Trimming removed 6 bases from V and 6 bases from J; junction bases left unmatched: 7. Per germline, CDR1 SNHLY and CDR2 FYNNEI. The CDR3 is CASSRDRGAPGELFF. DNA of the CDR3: TGTGCCAGCAGCAGGGACAGGGGAGCCCCCGGGGAGCTGTTTTTT.

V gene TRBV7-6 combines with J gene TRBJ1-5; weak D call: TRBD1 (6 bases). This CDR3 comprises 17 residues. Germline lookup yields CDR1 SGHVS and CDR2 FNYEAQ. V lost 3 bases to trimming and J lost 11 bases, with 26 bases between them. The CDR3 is CASSLADRPPGIMAQHF. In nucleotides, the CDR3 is TGTGCCAGCAGCTTGGCCGACAGGCCTCCGGGAATCATGGCCCAGCATTTT.